The source of this T cell receptor beta chain is a study of control samples from healthy donors and cancer patients. This clone appeared once. Measured with immunoSEQ multiplex PCR; TCRdb has only the in-frame clones, and not every one. The table includes roughly 120,000 clones, just over 90% detected once. The CDR3 length is 15 residues. The J segment lost 4 bases and the V segment lost 3 bases, leaving 6 bases of the junction unmatched. The germline gives CDR1 SGHNT, CDR2 YYREEE (reference sequence). The V call is TRBV5-4, the J call TRBJ2-5; 10 bases align to TRBD1. The receptor was derived from a man over 45 with head and neck cancer. The sample comprised PBMCs. In nucleotides, the CDR3 is TGTGCCAGCAGCTCTTCCGACAGGGGGCGAGAGACCCAGTACTTC. This sequence encodes CASSSSDRGRETQYF.